The rows below give T cell receptor beta chains drawn from one sample of a study of shared clonotypes between healthy human individuals. Profiling relied on immunoSEQ multiplex PCR, and the TCRdb table lists in-frame clones only, not all of them. The sample lists 600,000 to 750,000 clones, less than 95% occurring once. Sequencing was performed on memory CD8+ T cells from PBMCs. The receptors shown here come from a young man in good health. Some clones in this sample may be carry-over from other donors' samples. The CDR3 runs from the conserved cysteine through the conserved F or W. The D gene is left open where the match is weak. Some rows have no size entry. The others give once, few or many, or a class for an expanded clone.

V: TRBV7-9
D: -
J: TRBJ2-4
size: -
CDR3: CASSSTWGPENIQYF
DNA: TGTGCCAGCAGCTCCACCTGGGGGCCCGAAAACATTCAGTACTTC

V: TRBV29-1
D: TRBD1
J: TRBJ2-7
size: -
CDR3: CSVGQGYYEQYF
DNA: TGCAGCGTTGGACAGGGATACTACGAGCAGTACTTC

V: TRBV7-9
D: -
J: TRBJ2-1
size: -
CDR3: CATALAESWAEQFF
DNA: TGTGCCACGGCCCTCGCGGAAAGTTGGGCTGAGCAGTTCTTC

V: TRBV19
D: -
J: TRBJ1-4
size: -
CDR3: CASSLWRGVPTNEKLFF
DNA: TGTGCCAGTAGTTTGTGGCGGGGGGTCCCAACTAATGAAAAACTGTTTTTT

V: TRBV28
D: -
J: TRBJ2-1
size: -
CDR3: CASSFAPGRNEQFF
DNA: TGTGCCAGCAGTTTTGCCCCCGGAAGGAATGAGCAGTTCTTC

V: TRBV28
D: -
J: TRBJ2-3
size: -
CDR3: CASSLGRQISTDTQYF
DNA: TGTGCCAGCAGTTTGGGGCGACAAATTAGCACAGATACGCAGTATTTT

V: TRBV25-1
D: TRBD2
J: TRBJ2-5
size: -
CDR3: CASSVLADQETQYF
DNA: TGTGCCAGCAGTGTACTAGCGGACCAAGAGACCCAGTACTTC

V: TRBV19
D: TRBD1
J: TRBJ2-7
size: -
CDR3: CASSLSQGAFYEQYF
DNA: TGTGCCAGTAGCCTGAGTCAGGGGGCTTTCTACGAGCAGTACTTC

V: TRBV7-3
D: TRBD2
J: TRBJ2-2
size: few
CDR3: CASSRLAGNTGELFF
DNA: TGTGCCAGCAGCCGACTAGCGGGGAACACCGGGGAGCTGTTTTTT

V: TRBV25-1
D: -
J: TRBJ2-3
size: -
CDR3: CASGTDTQYF
DNA: TGTGCCAGCGGCACAGATACGCAGTATTTT

V: TRBV6-1
D: -
J: TRBJ2-1
size: -
CDR3: CASSEGGGFYNEQFF
DNA: TGTGCCAGCAGTGAAGGGGGCGGGTTCTACAATGAGCAGTTCTTC

V: TRBV7-8
D: -
J: TRBJ2-1
size: -
CDR3: CASSPTLSSYNEQFF
DNA: TGTGCCAGCAGCCCGACACTGAGCTCCTACAATGAGCAGTTCTTC

V: TRBV29-1
D: -
J: TRBJ2-5
size: -
CDR3: CSVAVLQRVETQYF
DNA: TGCAGCGTAGCCGTGCTCCAAAGGGTGGAGACCCAGTACTTC

V: TRBV29-1
D: -
J: TRBJ1-2
size: -
CDR3: CSASGDGAYYGYTF
DNA: TGCAGCGCGTCAGGGGACGGAGCTTACTATGGCTACACCTTC

V: TRBV5-4
D: TRBD1
J: TRBJ2-2
size: -
CDR3: CASSAPKGAIGGELFF
DNA: TGTGCCAGCAGCGCCCCCAAGGGGGCGATAGGCGGGGAGCTGTTTTTT

V: TRBV5-1
D: -
J: TRBJ2-7
size: -
CDR3: CASSWSDRPSSYEQYF
DNA: TGCGCCAGCAGCTGGAGTGACAGGCCCTCCAGCTACGAGCAGTACTTC

V: TRBV6-1
D: TRBD1
J: TRBJ2-7
size: once
CDR3: CASSPRGLTYEQYF
DNA: TGTGCCAGCAGCCCCAGGGGGCTAACTTACGAGCAGTACTTC

V: TRBV4-1
D: -
J: TRBJ2-3
size: -
CDR3: CASSQGGIARDLHTDTQYF
DNA: TGCGCCAGCAGCCAAGGAGGGATAGCTCGGGACCTACACACAGATACGCAGTATTTT

V: TRBV5-1
D: TRBD2
J: TRBJ2-1
size: -
CDR3: CASRSGLANEQFF
DNA: TGCGCCAGCAGGAGCGGACTAGCGAATGAGCAGTTCTTC

V: TRBV6-1
D: -
J: TRBJ2-3
size: -
CDR3: CASSERDFITDTQYF
DNA: TGTGCCAGCAGTGAACGGGACTTTATCACAGATACGCAGTATTTT

V: TRBV7-9
D: -
J: TRBJ2-7
size: -
CDR3: CASSWTGIEMWEVEQYF
DNA: TGTGCCAGCAGCTGGACAGGTATTGAAATGTGGGAGGTCGAGCAGTACTTC

V: TRBV7-9
D: -
J: TRBJ1-6
size: -
CDR3: CASSAEGRNSPLHF
DNA: TGTGCCAGCAGCGCAGAGGGGCGCAATTCACCCCTCCACTTT

V: TRBV6-6
D: -
J: TRBJ2-5
size: -
CDR3: CASSYHETETQYF
DNA: TGTGCCAGCAGTTACCACGAGACGGAGACCCAGTACTTC

V: TRBV4-1
D: TRBD1
J: TRBJ2-2
size: once
CDR3: CASSQDRASNTGELFF
DNA: TGCGCCAGCAGCCAGGACAGGGCCTCGAACACCGGGGAGCTGTTTTTT

V: TRBV9
D: TRBD1
J: TRBJ1-3
size: -
CDR3: CASSGGTGGTGNTIYF
DNA: TGTGCCAGCAGCGGAGGTACAGGGGGCACTGGAAACACCATATATTTT

V: TRBV5-1
D: TRBD1
J: TRBJ2-7
size: -
CDR3: CASSLGDRAYPYEQYF
DNA: TGCGCCAGCAGCTTGGGGGACAGGGCCTACCCCTACGAGCAGTACTTC

V: TRBV19
D: -
J: TRBJ2-1
size: -
CDR3: CASREGGTYNEQFF
DNA: TGTGCCAGTAGGGAGGGAGGAACCTACAATGAGCAGTTCTTC

V: TRBV10-3
D: TRBD1
J: TRBJ2-3
size: -
CDR3: CAIGDRGADTQYF
DNA: TGTGCCATCGGGGACAGGGGAGCAGATACGCAGTATTTT

V: TRBV27
D: -
J: TRBJ2-3
size: -
CDR3: CASSLMGTQYF
DNA: TGTGCCAGCAGTTTGATGGGGACGCAGTATTTT

V: TRBV9
D: TRBD2
J: TRBJ2-1
size: -
CDR3: CASSVGSGIGNEQFF
DNA: TGTGCCAGCAGCGTAGGTAGCGGGATAGGCAATGAGCAGTTCTTC

V: TRBV14
D: -
J: TRBJ2-7
size: -
CDR3: CASSQDRSYEQYF
DNA: TGTGCCAGCAGCCAAGATCGAAGCTACGAGCAGTACTTC

V: TRBV29-1
D: TRBD2
J: TRBJ2-7
size: -
CDR3: CSVGLASSYEQYF
DNA: TGCAGCGTGGGACTAGCGAGCTCCTACGAGCAGTACTTC

V: TRBV28
D: -
J: TRBJ1-5
size: -
CDR3: CASRIIAGSNQPQHF
DNA: TGTGCCAGCAGGATAATCGCAGGGTCTAATCAGCCCCAGCATTTT

V: TRBV4-3
D: -
J: TRBJ1-4
size: -
CDR3: CASSQDPTQGGEKLFF
DNA: TGCGCCAGCAGCCAAGATCCCACGCAGGGTGGAGAAAAACTGTTTTTT

V: TRBV6-1
D: -
J: TRBJ2-7
size: once
CDR3: CASPDRYEQYF
DNA: TGTGCCAGCCCCGACCGGTACGAGCAGTACTTC

V: TRBV21-1
D: -
J: TRBJ1-5
size: -
CDR3: CASSITGTYQPQHF
DNA: TGTGCCAGCAGCATTACAGGGACATATCAGCCCCAGCATTTT

V: TRBV25-1
D: -
J: TRBJ2-7
size: once
CDR3: CASSEATYEQYF
DNA: TGTGCCAGCAGTGAAGCGACCTACGAGCAGTACTTC

V: TRBV20-1
D: -
J: TRBJ2-7
size: -
CDR3: CSAGGVHEQYF
DNA: TGCAGTGCTGGTGGGGTCCACGAGCAGTACTTC

V: TRBV25-1
D: -
J: TRBJ1-4
size: -
CDR3: CASSEYRRDATNEKLFF
DNA: TGTGCCAGCAGTGAATATCGAAGGGACGCAACTAATGAAAAACTGTTTTTT

V: TRBV27
D: -
J: TRBJ1-2
size: -
CDR3: CASRPTAIEGYTF
DNA: TGTGCCAGCAGGCCGACAGCGATCGAAGGCTACACCTTC

V: TRBV19
D: TRBD1
J: TRBJ2-7
size: -
CDR3: CASSIHGTGNYEQYF
DNA: TGTGCCAGTAGTATACACGGGACAGGGAACTACGAGCAGTACTTC

V: TRBV9
D: -
J: TRBJ2-7
size: -
CDR3: CASSVGGEIYEQYF
DNA: TGTGCCAGCAGCGTAGGGGGAGAGATCTACGAGCAGTACTTC

V: TRBV7-9
D: -
J: TRBJ2-7
size: -
CDR3: CASREGTGKREQYF
DNA: TGTGCCAGCAGGGAGGGGACGGGGAAACGCGAGCAGTACTTC

V: TRBV30
D: -
J: TRBJ1-5
size: -
CDR3: CAWEHGRGGQPQHF
DNA: TGTGCCTGGGAGCATGGGAGGGGGGGCCAGCCCCAGCATTTT

V: TRBV28
D: -
J: TRBJ2-7
size: -
CDR3: CASSPPRQSYEQYF
DNA: TGTGCCAGCAGCCCCCCCAGGCAGTCCTACGAGCAGTACTTC

V: TRBV7-2
D: TRBD2
J: TRBJ2-5
size: -
CDR3: CASSQGLAGGPGETQYF
DNA: TGTGCCAGCAGCCAAGGACTAGCGGGAGGGCCTGGGGAGACCCAGTACTTC

V: TRBV7-2
D: TRBD2
J: TRBJ2-5
size: -
CDR3: CASSYPLAGAETQYF
DNA: TGTGCCAGCAGCTACCCCTTAGCGGGAGCAGAGACCCAGTACTTC

V: TRBV4-2
D: -
J: TRBJ2-7
size: -
CDR3: CASSQDPGVGQYF
DNA: TGTGCCAGCAGCCAAGACCCTGGGGTCGGGCAGTACTTC

V: TRBV7-9
D: TRBD1
J: TRBJ1-2
size: -
CDR3: CASSAPGQGINGYTF
DNA: TGTGCCAGCAGCGCCCCGGGACAGGGTATAAATGGCTACACCTTC

V: TRBV5-6
D: -
J: TRBJ1-1
size: -
CDR3: CASSFSTEGARAFF
DNA: TGTGCCAGCAGCTTCTCAACTGAGGGTGCTCGGGCTTTCTTT